This TCR beta chain was profiled in a study of T-cell reconstitution after alpha-beta-depleted transplantation in children. General study findings and limits: A year had passed since transplant, and T-cell counts and diversity by then came mostly from newly produced T cells. The study reportedly traced alpha-beta T cells about two months after transplant to several hundred expanded graft clones. Surviving recipient cells, namely T cells and thymic progenitors, were the source of high day-60 TCRbeta diversity in some patients.

Researchers prepared the TCRbeta library using unique molecular identifiers, the study reports. TCRdb reprocessed the PCR reads via MiXCR and lists one record per CDR3 protein. Here the sample spans about 440,000 distinct CDR3 sequences, about 40% being singletons. This CDR3 has 14 residues. V was pared by 6 bases and J by 3 bases, with 15 bases between. The germline CDR1 and CDR2 sequences are MNHNS and SASEGT. Details on this clonotype: As yet, its antigen is unknown.

Material: PBMCs, obtained before TCRalphabeta/CD19-depleted stem cell transplant. The rearrangement links TRBV6-1 to TRBJ2-7; TRBD1 or TRBD2 may be the D gene (7 bases each). The TCR sequence derives from a girl aged 2 to 10 with aplastic anemia, due to receive a stem cell transplant. CDR3 nucleotide sequence: TGTGCCAGCAGCCAGGGAGGGGGCCTCTACGAGCAGTACTTC. It is translated as CASSQGGGLYEQYF.